Following are 13 T cell receptor beta chains from one sample sequenced in a study of CD8+ T cells in alopecia areata. Treatment reported: oral pan-JAK inhibitor, 5-10 mg twice daily. Reverse transcription of extracted RNA yielded cDNA, which provided the sequencing template. Libraries were prepared by immunoSEQ multiplex PCR; TCRdb keeps only in-frame clonotypes and omits some of them. The sample shows 200,000 or so clones, roughly 50% of them seen only once. Here the sequenced sample was CD4+ T cells sorted from blood, taken at week 24, from a patient treated with tofacitinib. Receptors were obtained from a human donor with alopecia areata.

This chain links TRBV29-1 with TRBJ2-1; 7 bases agree with TRBD2. CDR3 size: 13 residues. The ends lost 1 base at V and 7 bases at J; junction bases unmatched: 4. The germline CDR1 and CDR2 sequences are SQVTM and ANQGSEA. CDR3 in DNA: TGCAGCGTTGAAGGGACGGGGGGAAATGAGCAGTTCTTC. It is translated as CSVEGTGGNEQFF.

V is TRBV7-2 and J is TRBJ1-5, with 7 bases fitting TRBD1. The CDR3 loop spans 15 amino acids. Germline V gives CDR1 SGHTA, CDR2 FQGNSA. The V segment lost 2 bases and the J segment 3 bases; nucleotides outside the gene matches: 4. CDR3 residues: CASSLSGGNNQPQHF. The CDR3, as DNA: TGTGCCAGCAGCTTATCAGGGGGAAACAATCAGCCCCAGCATTTT. The full variable domain, rest sourced from reference TRBV7-2 and TRBJ1-5, is GAGVSQSPSNKVTEKGKDVELRCDPISGHTALYWYRQSLGQGLEFLIYFQGNSAPDKSGLPSDRFSAERTGGSVSTLTIQRTQQEDSAVYLCASSLSGGNNQPQHFGDGTRLSIL.

This chain connects TRBV5-5 to TRBJ2-7; a weak D match, TRBD2 (7 bases). Trimming left V 4 bases short and J 3 bases short, with 14 bases between. Looked up from germline, CDR1 is SGHKS and CDR2 is YYEKEE (reference sequence). This CDR3 is built from 14 residues. CDR3 DNA: TGTGCCAGCAGCGTGCGGGGGCCGAACTACGAGCAGTACTTC. It translates to CASSVRGPNYEQYF.

The chain combines TRBV19 with TRBJ2-6; the D is unclear. This CDR3 is built from 16 residues. Germline assignment: CDR1 LNHDA and CDR2 SQIVND (reference sequence). V lost 3 bases and J lost 2, with 11 bases in between. The CDR3 protein is CASSIMQGTGANVLTF. In DNA, the CDR3 is TGTGCCAGTAGTATCATGCAAGGTACTGGGGCCAACGTCCTGACTTTC. The full variable domain, completed using reference TRBV19 and TRBJ2-6, is DGGITQSPKYLFRKEGQNVTLSCEQNLNHDAMYWYRQDPGQGLRLIYYSQIVNDFQKGDIAEGYSVSREKKESFPLTVTSAQKNPTAFYLCASSIMQGTGANVLTFGAGSRLTVL.

The rearrangement uses TRBV30 and TRBJ1-3; D ambiguous. The V end was cut by 0 bases, the J end by 0 bases, with 6 bases between. CDR1 and CDR2 from the germline V gene are GTSNPN and SVGIG (reference sequence). The CDR3 contains 14 residues. CDR3 DNA: TGTGCCTGGAGTGTAAGCATCTCTGGAAACACCATATATTTT. Amino acids: CAWSVSISGNTIYF.

The chain joins TRBV29-1 to TRBJ1-2; a weak D match, TRBD1 (6 bases). Trimming removed 2 bases at V and 4 bases at J, with 8 bases between. CDR1 is SQVTM and CDR2 is ANQGSEA in the germline V gene. The CDR3 totals 12 residues. The CDR3 region is CSVEPGAYGYTF. The CDR3 coding sequence is TGCAGCGTTGAACCAGGGGCCTATGGCTACACCTTC.

This chain links TRBV5-4 with TRBJ2-1; 8 bases are shared with TRBD2. Per the germline V gene, CDR1 is SGHNT and CDR2 is YYREEE (reference sequence). Trimming removed 3 bases from V and 7 bases from J; junction bases left unmatched: 6. This CDR3 has 14 amino acids. The CDR3 DNA sequence: TGTGCCAGCAGCTCCGGGGGGGCGGAGAATGAGCAGTTCTTC. Encoded protein: CASSSGGAENEQFF.

The sample holds a few counts of this clone. This chain joins TRBV28 and TRBJ1-4, with TRBD1 identical over 8 bases. The junction had 7 bases not matched to a gene; V was cut back by 8 bases and J by 8 bases. This CDR3 is built from 13 residues. Per germline, CDR1 MDHEN and CDR2 SYDVKM. The DNA for the CDR3 is TGTGCCAGCGGCTGGACAGGGAGAGAAAAACTGTTTTTT. Protein product: CASGWTGREKLFF.

CDR3 amino acids: CAWSVLGGYGNQPQHF. CDR3 DNA: TGTGCCTGGAGTGTACTTGGGGGGTACGGCAATCAGCCCCAGCATTTT. The chain joins TRBV30 to TRBJ1-5; a weak D match, TRBD1 (5 bases). The CDR3 sequence is 16 residues long. With 0 bases removed from V and 2 bases from J, the gap between germline ends came to 14 bases. Per the germline V gene, CDR1 is GTSNPN and CDR2 is SVGIG (reference sequence).

The genes are TRBV5-1 and TRBJ2-7, with a weak D call TRBD1 (6 bases). This CDR3 region has 14 residues. Trimming left V 4 bases short and J 4 bases short, with 15 bases between. Germline V gene data show CDR1 as SGHRS and CDR2 as YFSETQ. CDR3 sequence: CASSPGVGPYEQYF. For the CDR3, the DNA is TGCGCCAGCAGCCCAGGGGTTGGGCCTTACGAGCAGTACTTC.

The rearrangement links TRBV30 to TRBJ1-1; 10 bases fit TRBD1. V lost 3 bases, J lost 0 bases, and 7 bases stayed unmatched. The CDR3 extends over 16 amino acids. The germline V gene encodes CDR1 GTSNPN and CDR2 SVGIG (reference sequence). CDR3 DNA sequence: TGTGCCTGGAGCTATGCGGGACAGGGGATGAACACTGAAGCTTTCTTT. Protein: CAWSYAGQGMNTEAFF.

The genes are TRBV30 and TRBJ1-1; D gene ambiguous. This CDR3 contains 13 residues. The V end lost 7 bases, the J end lost 1 base, and 13 bases lay between the germline ends. Germline assignment: CDR1 GTSNPN and CDR2 SVGIG (reference sequence). CDR3 sequence reads: CASKPRGNTEAFF. The CDR3 DNA reads as TGTGCCTCCAAACCCCGAGGGAACACTGAAGCTTTCTTT.

V and J are TRBV28 and TRBJ2-7; tentative D call: TRBD2 (5 bases). Germline CDR1 and CDR2: MDHEN and SYDVKM. The CDR3 is 12 residues long. V lost 10 bases, J lost 5 bases, and 15 bases lay in between. CDR3 in amino acids: CATRGYGDEQYF. The CDR3 DNA is TGTGCCACCCGCGGCTACGGGGACGAGCAGTACTTC.